Below are 8 T cell receptor beta chains sequenced from a single sample in a study of T cells in Graves' hyperthyroidism and ophthalmopathy. RNA transcripts provided the source from which TCR beta CDR3 regions were amplified. Initially, a first-round RT-PCR of the TCR CDR3 employed the HTBI primer set. TCRdb passed the multiplex PCR reads through MiXCR, listing each CDR3 protein once. The sample carries around 300,000 distinct CDR3 sequences, 11% to 15% recorded once. Sequenced sample: blood. The receptor set was obtained from a woman aged 25 to 39 with Graves' hyperthyroidism.

The table lists this clonotype with a few counts. V usage is TRBV12-3 or TRBV12-4 and J usage is TRBJ1-1; 10 bases map to TRBD1. Trimming cost V 4 bases and J 11 bases; bases outside gene matches: 19. The CDR3 is 17 residues long. The CDR3: CASSSGTRTGGRGGAFF. Here the CDR3 DNA reads TGTGCCAGCAGTTCTGGGACGCGGACAGGGGGTAGGGGTGGCGCTTTCTTT.

V gene TRBV4-2 combines with J gene TRBJ2-7; D not resolved. In germline, CDR1 is LGHNA, CDR2 YNFKEQ. V lost 1 base and J lost 6, with 13 bases in between. The CDR3 covers 14 residues. CDR3 in amino acids: CASSQVDSQVEQYF. CDR3 coding DNA: TGTGCCAGCAGCCAAGTCGACTCGCAGGTCGAGCAGTACTTC.

The chain uses TRBV30 and TRBJ2-1; 8 bases map to TRBD1. The trim removed 5 bases at V and 7 bases at J, leaving 10 bases unmatched. Germline V gene lookup returns CDR1 GTSNPN and CDR2 SVGIG (reference sequence). CDR3 length equals 14 residues. CDR3 in DNA: TGTGCCTGGCGGTCGGACAGGGCTGGAAATGAGCAGTTCTTC. Translating it yields CAWRSDRAGNEQFF.

This clonotype was seen many times. DNA of the CDR3: TGCAGTGCTAGAGTGGCGCCCGACAGAGCGGGAGGTTCCATCGAGCAGTTCTTC. It codes for CSARVAPDRAGGSIEQFF. V usage is TRBV20-1 and J usage is TRBJ2-1; 9 nucleotides align to TRBD2. Germline CDR1 and CDR2: DFQATT and SNEGSKA (reference sequence). The CDR3 contains 18 residues. The V gene end was trimmed by 1 base and the J gene end by 10 bases; junction bases not matched to a gene: 20.

This clonotype turned up a few times. The rearrangement links TRBV5-5 to TRBJ2-3; D uncertain. The length of the CDR3 is 13 residues. Germline V lookup: CDR1 SGHKS, CDR2 YYEKEE (reference sequence). Trimming left V 4 bases short and J 5 bases short, with 11 bases between. The CDR3 DNA reads TGTGCCAGCAGCCGTGGGTGGAAAGATACGCAGTATTTT. This translates into CASSRGWKDTQYF.

Worth noting for this clonotype: A single base separates this from a much larger clone, so it may be a read error. The chain has TRBV3-1 and TRBJ2-1; D not certain. Germline values: CDR1 LGHDT, CDR2 YNNKEL (reference sequence). Trimming removed 4 bases at V and 5 bases at J, with 15 bases between. The CDR3 spans 15 residues. The chain's CDR3 is CASSLFKTPDNEQFF. CDR3 DNA sequence: TGTGCCAGCAGCCTATTCAAGACTCCTGACAATGAGCAGTTCTTC.

The sample holds a few counts of this clonotype. V gene TRBV5-4 combines with J gene TRBJ2-3; D is unclear. The CDR3 is 15 amino acids. The germline CDR1 and CDR2 sequences are SGHNT and YYREEE (reference sequence). Trimming cost V 0 bases and J 5 bases, with 13 bases left between them. CDR3 sequence (DNA): TGTGCCAGCAGCTTGGTGGATCTGAGTCAAGATACGCAGTATTTT. Residues: CASSLVDLSQDTQYF.

This clonotype turned up a few times. The genes are TRBV2 and TRBJ1-5; D remains ambiguous. CDR1 SNHLY and CDR2 FYNNEI come from the germline V gene. CDR3 length equals 14 residues. V lost 1 base, J lost 5 bases, and 9 bases lay in between. The CDR3 nucleotides read TGTGCCAGCAGTGAAGGAACGGGTCATCAGCCCCAGCATTTT. Translating it yields CASSEGTGHQPQHF.